This TCR beta chain originates from a study of cytomegalovirus exposure and HLA in healthy donors. Study observations and caveats: In an earlier analysis, productive rearrangement rates for most beta V segments clustered near 87% or 30%.

Germline lookup yields CDR1 SGHRS and CDR2 YFSETQ. The CDR3 spans 18 residues. The V and J ends lost 1 base and 0 bases, in that order; junction bases with no gene match: 9. The study ran its PCR with 60 Vbeta and 13 Jbeta primers. The table came from immunoSEQ multiplex PCR; TCRdb's copy has only in-frame clones and leaves some out. Of fewer than 150,000 clones detected, around 73% appear once; the ten largest clones hold approximately 1.2%. Comments on this clone: The antigen is not known.

The rearrangement joins TRBV5-1 to TRBJ2-1, with 8 bases fitting TRBD2. The source material was PBMCs. The receptor was derived from a man aged 45-60 years in good health and CMV-seronegative. The CDR3 nucleotides read TGCGCCAGCAGCTTGAAGCGGGAGCTCCTAAGCTCCTACAATGAGCAGTTCTTC. It encodes CASSLKRELLSSYNEQFF. The whole variable domain, filled in from reference TRBV5-1 and TRBJ2-1, reads KAGVTQTPRYLIKTRGQQVTLSCSPISGHRSVSWYQQTPGQGLQFLFEYFSETQRNKGNFPGRFSGRQFSNSRSEMNVSTLELGDSALYLCASSLKRELLSSYNEQFFGPGTRLTVL.